The next 13 T cell receptor beta chains were all read from a single sample in a study of T cell responses to AZD1222 COVID-19 vaccine. The protocol was immunoSEQ multiplex PCR, while the TCRdb copy is restricted to in-frame clones and leaves out a portion. The sample contains about 96,000 clones, nearly 90% of which appear only once. Specimen: peripheral blood, collected on day 0 of AZD1222 vaccination. These receptors all come from an adult in good health.

The chain joins TRBV2 to TRBJ1-6; TRBD1 is a possible D gene (5 bases). Germline V gene lookup returns CDR1 SNHLY and CDR2 FYNNEI. Trimming removed 7 bases from V and 9 bases from J, with 16 bases in between. CDR3 length equals 14 residues. Here the CDR3 DNA reads TGTGCCAGCATTAGAGGAAGAAGGGGTTCACCCCTCCACTTT. Protein sequence: CASIRGRRGSPLHF.

This sequence joins TRBV11-2 and TRBJ2-7, with 10 positions matching TRBD1. This CDR3 spans 17 amino acids. The V gene's germline CDR1 is SGHAT and CDR2 FQNNGV. V shed 1 base and J 2 bases; nucleotides not matched to a gene: 8. The DNA of the CDR3 is TGTGCCAGCAGCTTAGGTCCGGGACAGGGGTTCACCTACGAGCAGTACTTC. Amino acids: CASSLGPGQGFTYEQYF.

V and J are TRBV6-2 or TRBV6-3 and TRBJ1-5; D not certain. Germline V CDR1 and CDR2: MNHEY, SVGEGT. Trimming removed 2 bases at V and 0 bases at J, with 5 bases between. This CDR3 is built from 14 residues. CDR3 bases: TGTGCCAGCAGTTACATCTATAGCAATCAGCCCCAGCATTTT. Protein sequence: CASSYIYSNQPQHF.

The chain recombines TRBV6-5 with TRBJ1-1, with 7 bases aligning to TRBD1. Germline CDR1 and CDR2: MNHEY and SVGAGI. Trimming took 6 bases from V and 0 from J; bases not matched to a gene: 7. There are 15 residues in the CDR3. The CDR3 DNA sequence: TGTGCCAGCAGGACCGGGACAGCTATGAACACTGAAGCTTTCTTT. This encodes CASRTGTAMNTEAFF.

The J gene is TRBJ1-1, the V gene TRBV5-6, with D possibly matching TRBD1 (5 bases). Germline V gene lookup returns CDR1 SGHDT and CDR2 YYEEEE. The V gene lost 1 base and the J gene lost 6 bases, with 16 bases spanning the gap. This CDR3 is 15 amino acids long. CDR3 residues: CASSLQISGSPEAFF. CDR3 bases: TGTGCCAGCAGCTTGCAGATCTCAGGGTCCCCTGAAGCTTTCTTT.

The rearrangement joins TRBV2 to TRBJ2-5; 10 nucleotides line up with TRBD2. The ends lost 8 bases at V and 2 bases at J; junction bases unmatched: 8. The CDR3 loop spans 15 amino acids. From germline, CDR1 is SNHLY and CDR2 FYNNEI. The CDR3: CASAMQRGGQETQYF. For the CDR3, the DNA is TGTGCCAGCGCTATGCAGCGGGGGGGGCAAGAGACCCAGTACTTC.

The chain couples TRBV27 to TRBJ1-5, with a possible D match to TRBD1 (5 bases). V was trimmed by 5 bases and J by 0 bases, leaving 20 bases between them. This CDR3 has 18 amino acids. The germline V gene has CDR1 MNHEY and CDR2 SMNVEV (reference sequence). The CDR3 DNA reads as TGTGCCAGCAGTCTACGGGACCCGAACCGTTATAGCAATCAGCCCCAGCATTTT. Protein sequence: CASSLRDPNRYSNQPQHF.

The chain joins TRBV6-5 to TRBJ2-7, with TRBD1 matching 7 bases. In germline, CDR1 is MNHEY, CDR2 SVGAGI. V lost 7 bases and J lost 6; bases outside the gene matches: 15. This CDR3 has 15 amino acids. CDR3 DNA: TGTGCCAGCACCAAGACCGACAGGGTCAACTCCGAGCAGTACTTC. This translates into CASTKTDRVNSEQYF.

The V gene is TRBV19, the J gene TRBJ1-3; D is ambiguous. The CDR3 runs to 14 residues. From germline, CDR1 is LNHDA and CDR2 SQIVND (reference sequence). V lost 6 bases to trimming and J lost 0 bases, with 9 bases between them. CDR3 amino acids: CASRGMGSGNTIYF. Here the CDR3 DNA reads TGTGCCAGTAGAGGAATGGGCTCTGGAAACACCATATATTTT.

This clone was recorded only once. The V and J genes are TRBV2 and TRBJ1-5; D ambiguous. Trimming left V 2 bases short and J 0 bases short, with 5 bases between. The CDR3 extends over 14 amino acids. CDR1 and CDR2 from the germline V gene are SNHLY and FYNNEI. CDR3 loop: CASSERSSNQPQHF. The DNA for the CDR3 is TGTGCCAGCAGTGAAAGAAGTAGCAATCAGCCCCAGCATTTT.

This sequence joins TRBV6-2 or TRBV6-3 and TRBJ2-7; 7 bases are shared with TRBD1. The CDR3 has 13 residues. The V segment lost 4 bases and the J segment 2 bases; nucleotides outside the gene matches: 2. Germline lookup yields CDR1 MNHEY and CDR2 SVGEGT. The CDR3 sequence is CASSSRGPYEQYF. For the CDR3, the DNA is TGTGCCAGCAGTTCTAGGGGGCCCTACGAGCAGTACTTC.

The chain carries TRBV29-1 and TRBJ2-7; TRBD2 aligns across 8 bases. Germline V lookup: CDR1 SQVTM, CDR2 ANQGSEA. With 0 bases clipped from V and 7 bases from J, the junction kept 17 bases outside the gene matches. The length of the CDR3 is 17 residues. CDR3 sequence: CSVEDRSGTPWTGEQYF. Written as DNA, the CDR3 is TGCAGCGTTGAAGATCGTAGCGGGACACCCTGGACGGGGGAGCAGTACTTC.

The rearrangement uses TRBV7-8 and TRBJ1-2; D may be TRBD1 (6 bases). V lost 5 bases, J lost 1 base, and 14 bases lay in between. CDR3 length equals 15 residues. CDR1 and CDR2 from the germline V gene are SGHVS and FQNEAQ. CDR3 in amino acids: CASSTRRDNNYGYTF. Written as DNA, the CDR3 is TGTGCCAGCAGCACGCGCCGGGACAATAACTATGGCTACACCTTC.